The T cell receptor beta chain described here comes from a study of response to subunit inactivated influenza vaccine. Study results and caveats: The authors suggested that every seasonal influenza vaccination recruits few new T cells.

This clonotype occurred a few times. The antigen is undetermined. CDR1 MDHEN and CDR2 SYDVKM come from the germline V gene. J lost 8 bases, V lost 5 bases, and 9 bases had no gene match. The CDR3 totals 15 residues. Each CDR3 protein gets one entry after TCRdb re-called the RT-PCR reads with MiXCR. The table shows hundreds of thousands of distinct CDR3 sequences, with 15% to 20% occurring only once. The sample here was PBMCs from blood, taken 4 to 6 days after vaccination. The TCR was taken from a man aged 50-60 years who received an inactivated influenza vaccine. The genes are TRBV28 and TRBJ1-4; 9 bases fit TRBD1. This CDR3 reads CASSPATGGLEKLFF. Written as DNA, the CDR3 is TGTGCCAGCAGTCCGGCGACAGGGGGATTAGAAAAACTGTTTTTT.